This T cell receptor beta chain is drawn from a study of cytomegalovirus exposure and HLA in healthy donors. This clone was recorded a few times. What it binds is unknown. The PCR had 60 Vbeta and 13 Jbeta primers. Clones were read by immunoSEQ multiplex PCR, and TCRdb kept only the in-frame ones, dropping some. The table lists about 200,000 clones, more than 75% of them singletons, with 3.8% in the top ten. The CDR3 sequence is 13 residues long. V lost 10 bases to trimming and J lost 7 bases, with 19 bases between them. Germline V gene sequence: CDR1 MNHNS, CDR2 SASEGT. General study points: In a later analysis, the majority of CMV-associated beta chains seemingly showed HLA restriction. There were three CMV-associated chains whose specificity for CMV antigens was confirmed in vitro.

The clonotype originates from a male donor in good health and CMV-seronegative. The specimen was PBMCs. The chain uses TRBV6-1 and TRBJ1-1; tentatively, D is TRBD1 (6 bases). CDR3 bases: TGTGCCACCACAGGGAACGGGAGGAGTGAAGCTTTCTTT. This translates into CATTGNGRSEAFF.